Presented here are 26 T cell receptor beta chains from one specimen sequenced in a study of T-cell reconstitution after alpha-beta-depleted transplantation in children. The TCRbeta library was prepared with unique molecular identifiers. Each CDR3 protein gets one entry after TCRdb re-called the PCR reads with MiXCR. In the table there are over 120,000 distinct CDR3 sequences, around 8.5% of which are singletons. This specimen was PBMCs, mostly from graft donor cells, taken 180 days after TCRalphabeta/CD19-depleted stem cell transplant. Source of these receptors: a female patient aged 2 to 10 who had a stem cell transplant for congenital amegakaryocytic thrombocytopenia, so the T cells may come from the graft donor.

This clonotype was detected many times. CDR3 loop: CASSIGLGHYYNEQFF. For the CDR3, the DNA is TGTGCCAGCAGTATCGGACTAGGCCATTACTACAATGAGCAGTTCTTC. This chain links TRBV6-2 or TRBV6-3 with TRBJ2-1, with 7 bases that match TRBD2. Trimming at V came to 5 bases and at J to 3 bases, leaving 10 bases not matched to a gene. The CDR3 sequence is 16 residues long. CDR1 is MNHEY and CDR2 is SVGEGT in the germline V gene.

This clonotype was detected many times. The chain recombines TRBV10-3 with TRBJ2-1; TRBD1 is a possible D gene (7 bases). CDR1 is ENHRY and CDR2 is SYGVKD in the germline V gene. The length of the CDR3 is 13 residues. Trimming pared 8 bases from V and 8 bases from J, leaving 16 bases between. CDR3 protein: CAIEKGGGDEQFF. For the CDR3, the DNA is TGTGCCATCGAAAAAGGAGGGGGCGATGAGCAGTTCTTC.

As for this clonotype: At one end the junction does not follow the germline gene, possibly because of a read error. The chain has TRBV4-1 and TRBJ2-5; 8 positions match TRBD2. The length of the CDR3 is 16 residues. The germline CDR1 and CDR2 sequences are MGHRA and YSYEKL. The CDR3 loop is CATGQGGLLAEETQYF. The CDR3 DNA reads as TGCGCCACGGGCCAGGGCGGCTTACTAGCGGAAGAGACCCAGTACTTT.

V is TRBV30 and J is TRBJ2-3; D unresolved. The CDR3 runs to 11 residues. Trimming stripped 5 bases from V and 4 bases from J, with 7 bases between. CDR1 and CDR2 from the germline V gene are GTSNPN and SVGIG (reference sequence). This CDR3 reads CAWVLADTQYF. DNA for the CDR3: TGTGCCTGGGTTTTGGCAGATACGCAGTATTTT.

This clonotype was detected ten times or more. This chain links TRBV28 with TRBJ1-2; 7 bases fit TRBD1. Per the germline V gene, CDR1 is MDHEN and CDR2 is SYDVKM. J was trimmed by 10 bases and V by 5 bases; bases with no gene match: 10. The CDR3 is 13 residues long. CDR3 region: CASSLLRDSLYTF. As DNA, the CDR3 is TGTGCCAGCAGTCTCCTCCGGGACAGCCTCTACACCTTC.

Worth noting for this clonotype: Relative to the germline gene, one junction end is altered; a read error may explain this. V usage is TRBV28 and J usage is TRBJ1-1, with D possibly being TRBD1 (5 bases). The CDR3 is 14 residues long. Germline assignment: CDR1 MDHEN and CDR2 SYDVKM. CDR3 nucleotides: TGTGCCAGCAGTTTTCAGGGTTCGAACACTCAAGCTTTCTTT. It codes for CASSFQGSNTQAFF.

This clonotype was counted ten times or more. The chain links TRBV7-9 to TRBJ1-5; D is ambiguous. V was trimmed by 4 bases and J by 6 bases, leaving 7 bases between them. The CDR3 consists of 12 residues. The V gene's germline CDR1 is SEHNR and CDR2 FQNEAQ (reference sequence). The CDR3 region is CASSSDSQPQHF. The CDR3 DNA is TGTGCCAGCAGCTCGGATTCTCAGCCCCAGCATTTT.

This clonotype was counted many times. This chain connects TRBV5-1 to TRBJ2-3; 8 bases map to TRBD2. After removal of 0 bases from V and 3 bases from J, the junction contained 6 bases not matched to a gene. There are 16 residues in the CDR3. The germline gives CDR1 SGHRS, CDR2 YFSETQ. CDR3 in amino acids: CASSLVRGGLTDTQYF. In DNA form, the CDR3 reads TGCGCCAGCAGCTTGGTCCGGGGGGGCCTGACAGATACGCAGTATTTT.

A few counts support this clonotype. The chain has TRBV28 and TRBJ2-6; TRBD1 is a possible D gene (6 bases). There are 15 residues in the CDR3. With 7 bases removed from V and 0 bases from J, the gap between germline ends came to 10 bases. Germline V lookup: CDR1 MDHEN, CDR2 SYDVKM. CDR3 amino acids: CASTTGSSGANVLTF. CDR3 nucleotide sequence: TGTGCCAGCACAACAGGGAGCTCTGGGGCCAACGTCCTGACTTTC.

This clonotype appeared many times. The rearrangement uses TRBV10-3 and TRBJ2-1; D may correspond to TRBD1 or TRBD2 (5 bases each). Germline CDR1 is ENHRY and CDR2 is SYGVKD. The CDR3 loop spans 15 amino acids. Trimming removed 3 bases from V and 4 bases from J, with 13 bases in between. CDR3 sequence (DNA): TGTGCCATCAGTGAACAAGGGACCCCTTACAATGAGCAGTTCTTC. Protein sequence: CAISEQGTPYNEQFF.

This clonotype showed up many times. This chain uses TRBV10-1 with TRBJ2-1; TRBD2 agrees at 7 bases. Germline CDR1 reads WNHNN; CDR2 reads SYGVQD (reference sequence). CDR3 length: 14 amino acids. The ends lost 10 bases at V and 3 bases at J; junction bases unmatched: 9. The CDR3 is CATLGAGYYNEQFF. CDR3 DNA: TGCGCCACCCTGGGAGCGGGATACTACAATGAGCAGTTCTTC.

This clonotype was recorded at least ten times. The chain carries TRBV6-5 and TRBJ2-6; D might be TRBD2 (5 bases). Germline V gives CDR1 MNHEY, CDR2 SVGAGI. The V gene lost 2 bases and the J gene lost 0 bases, with 8 bases spanning the gap. This CDR3 region has 16 residues. CDR3 amino acids: CASSYEGGSGANVLTF. The CDR3 DNA reads as TGTGCCAGCAGTTACGAGGGCGGCTCTGGGGCCAACGTCCTGACTTTC.

This clonotype occurred many times. The chain has TRBV29-1 and TRBJ2-6; D is ambiguous. The length of the CDR3 is 12 residues. V gave up 4 bases and J gave up 4 bases, with 5 bases separating them. Germline lookup yields CDR1 SQVTM and CDR2 ANQGSEA. The CDR3 is CSVGIGANVLTF. For the CDR3, the DNA is TGCAGCGTTGGGATCGGGGCCAACGTCCTGACTTTC.

This clonotype was observed at least ten times. V gene TRBV10-2 combines with J gene TRBJ2-2; 8 bases agree with TRBD2. This CDR3 has 15 amino acids. The germline V gene encodes CDR1 WSHSY and CDR2 SAAADI. Trimming removed 10 bases from V and 7 bases from J; junction bases left unmatched: 14. The DNA for the CDR3 is TGCGCCACCGACCCCATAACTAGCGGAGTCGGGGAGCTGTTTTTT. Protein product: CATDPITSGVGELFF.

The chain carries TRBV7-2 and TRBJ2-1, with TRBD2 matching over 7 bases. This CDR3 spans 16 amino acids. V shed 0 bases and J 8 bases; nucleotides not matched to a gene: 10. CDR1 and CDR2 (germline): SGHTA, FQGNSA. This chain's CDR3 is CASSLAALAIGDEQFF. The CDR3 nucleotides read TGTGCCAGCAGCTTAGCCGCACTAGCGATAGGGGATGAGCAGTTCTTC.

V gene TRBV30 combines with J gene TRBJ2-2; D ambiguous. There are 15 residues in the CDR3. CDR1 is GTSNPN and CDR2 is SVGIG in the germline V gene (reference sequence). V lost 0 bases and J lost 6, with 14 bases in between. CDR3 bases: TGTGCCTGGAGTGTATATAGGCGTATAGCCGGGGAGCTGTTTTTT. Encoded protein: CAWSVYRRIAGELFF. Variable domain in full (rest from reference TRBV30 and TRBJ2-2): SQTIHQWPATLVQPVGSPLSLECTVEGTSNPNLYWYRQAAGRGLQLLFYSVGIGQISSEVPQNLSASRPQDRQFILSSKKLLLSDSGFYLCAWSVYRRIAGELFFGEGSRLTVL.

This clonotype was seen many times. This chain uses TRBV27 with TRBJ1-6, with 8 bases that match TRBD1. Germline CDR1 and CDR2: MNHEY and SMNVEV (reference sequence). This CDR3 is 14 amino acids long. Unmatched junction bases numbered 3, after V lost 6 bases and J lost 5 bases. The CDR3 sequence: CASRHRGDNSPLHF. The CDR3 DNA follows: TGTGCCAGCAGGCACAGGGGGGATAATTCACCCCTCCACTTT.

In its sample, this clonotype was seen many times. This chain links TRBV12-3 or TRBV12-4 with TRBJ2-1, with D perhaps matching TRBD1 (5 bases). V dropped 6 bases and J dropped 6 bases, with 12 bases sitting between them. This CDR3 has 13 residues. DNA for the CDR3: TGTGCCAGCAGCATAGACAGTCCCAATGAGCAGTTCTTC. It is translated as CASSIDSPNEQFF.

This clonotype was found a few times. The V and J genes are TRBV5-1 and TRBJ1-1; D call uncertain. The CDR3 runs 14 residues. V was cut by 0 bases and J by 0 bases, with 6 bases left in between. Germline V gene data show CDR1 as SGHRS and CDR2 as YFSETQ. CDR3 loop: CASSLGDMNTEAFF. The CDR3 nucleotides are TGCGCCAGCAGCTTGGGTGATATGAACACTGAAGCTTTCTTT.

This clonotype appeared a single time. The DNA of the CDR3 is TGCGCCAGCAGTGAACTAGCGCCGAACACCGGGGAGCTGTTTTTT. This codes for CASSELAPNTGELFF. The gene calls are TRBV5-1 and TRBJ2-2, with TRBD2 matching 7 bases. Germline assignment: CDR1 SGHRS and CDR2 YFSETQ. The CDR3 spans 15 residues. V lost 5 bases, J lost 0 bases, and 4 bases stayed unmatched.

The chain couples TRBV24-1 to TRBJ2-5; D possibly uses TRBD1 or TRBD2 (6 bases each). Trimming left V 6 bases short and J 5 bases short, with 18 bases between. Germline CDR1 and CDR2: KGHDR and SFDVKD. CDR3 size: 15 residues. CDR3 residues: CATSQWLQGGETQYF. The CDR3 DNA is TGTGCCACCAGTCAGTGGCTACAGGGAGGTGAGACCCAGTACTTC.

This clonotype was detected ten times or more. The V and J genes are TRBV7-2 and TRBJ2-3; TRBD2 aligns across 12 bases. CDR1 is SGHTA, CDR2 FQGNSA, per germline. V was pared by 2 bases and J by 4 bases, with 4 bases of the junction left unmatched. This CDR3 has 16 residues. The CDR3 coding sequence is TGTGCCAGCAGCTTAACTAGCGGGAGGTTGGCAGATACGCAGTATTTT. It specifies CASSLTSGRLADTQYF.

J is TRBJ2-2 and V is TRBV20-1, with unresolved D. The germline V gene has CDR1 DFQATT and CDR2 SNEGSKA (reference sequence). CDR3 length equals 13 residues. Trimming removed 3 bases from V and 6 bases from J, with 11 bases in between. The CDR3 loop reads CSARWDRAGELFF. The DNA for the CDR3 is TGCAGTGCTAGGTGGGATAGGGCCGGGGAGCTGTTTTTT.

Ten or more counts support this clonotype. The V and J genes are TRBV5-1 and TRBJ2-1; D unresolved. The V end lost 4 bases, the J end lost 2 bases, and 13 bases lay between the germline ends. The CDR3 runs to 15 residues. In germline, CDR1 is SGHRS, CDR2 YFSETQ. CDR3 residues: CASSPRDWAYNEQFF. The CDR3 DNA reads as TGCGCCAGCAGCCCTCGCGACTGGGCCTACAATGAGCAGTTCTTC.

The V call is TRBV4-1, the J call TRBJ2-3; no clear D gene. CDR3 length equals 18 residues. The germline CDR1 and CDR2 sequences are MGHRA and YSYEKL. Trimming pared 1 base from V and 6 bases from J, leaving 23 bases between. For the CDR3, the DNA is TGCGCCAGCAGCCAAGGTGCGGCGAAAAAAGCCCGGTTGGATACGCAGTATTTT. It codes for CASSQGAAKKARLDTQYF.

This clonotype occurred many times. The junction departs from the called germline gene at one end, perhaps through a read error. This chain uses TRBV5-1 with TRBJ2-7; possibly TRBD2 for D (6 bases). The CDR3 length is 15 residues. Per germline, CDR1 SGHRS and CDR2 YFSETQ. DNA for the CDR3: TGCGCCAGCAGCTTGGCCTGGGACTCTCTTGGGGAGCGGTACTTC. It translates to CASSLAWDSLGERYF.